A single T cell receptor beta chain is shown here with its context. Its antigen is undetermined. This sample is part of a study of T-cell memory formation after mild COVID-19. Points from the study as a whole: Whereas later expanders leaned CD4+, clones contracting day 15 to 85 showed a balanced CD4/CD8 makeup. Among contracting clones, CD4+ were mainly CM/EM and CD8+ enriched in EMRA.

It was 5'RACE with constant-segment primers that produced the TCR alpha and TCR beta cDNA libraries, which carried sample barcodes and UMIs. In TCRdb, the 5' RACE reads were re-called with MiXCR into one record per CDR3 protein. Of around 220,000 distinct CDR3 sequences in the sample, over 15% were seen once. Germline CDR1 MNHEY, CDR2 SVGEGT. V shed 5 bases and J shed 5 bases, with 13 bases lying between them. This CDR3 has 13 residues. Sequenced: PBMCs or a T cell subset sorted from them (not recorded which). V is TRBV6-2 or TRBV6-3 and J is TRBJ2-7; maybe TRBD1 (7 bases). The sequence derives from a man aged 18 to 30 who had mild COVID-19 (a few samples of this study predate the infection). Cell type and time point are not known. This chain's CDR3 is CASSLSRGDEQYV. The CDR3 nucleotides are TGTGCCAGCAGTCTTTCCAGGGGGGACGAGCAGTACGTC.